In this sample, the clone carrying this T cell receptor beta chain turned up a few times. Its target is not known. Normal lung was taken at the farthest possible site, at least 3 cm from tumour. The record originates from a study of immune cell composition in non-small cell lung cancer. Study context: Histologic subtype was mainly adenocarcinoma or squamous cell carcinoma. General observations from the study: About 80% of squamous and approximately 31% of adenocarcinoma cases had tumour-associated clones >0.5%. No significant correlation existed between pack-years smoked and tumour clonality. In adenocarcinoma, maximal tumour-associated clone frequency tracked TIL tumour reactivity.

Sequencing used immunoSEQ multiplex PCR; TCRdb keeps in-frame clones, though not all of them. The sample yields some 2,000 clones, around 83% seen once. The germline CDR1 and CDR2 sequences are SGDLS and YYNGEE. With 0 bases removed from V and 6 bases from J, the gap between germline ends came to 4 bases. There are 12 residues in the CDR3. This chain connects TRBV9 to TRBJ1-5; no reliable D call. This receptor was identified in a human donor with non-small cell lung cancer. Sample: non-adjacent lung tissue. The CDR3 loop is CASSVGSQPQHF. CDR3 DNA sequence: TGTGCCAGCAGCGTAGGGAGTCAGCCCCAGCATTTT.